This entry features one T cell receptor beta chain sequence. Antigen: not known. This record comes from a study of T cell responses to AZD1222 COVID-19 vaccine. Overall study findings and caveats: The donor group comprised mostly white British people and more females; the analysis possibly underestimated clonal diversity.

Here immunoSEQ multiplex PCR was the method, and the copy in TCRdb shows in-frame clones only, minus some. The sample carries about 180,000 clones, approximately 95% recorded once. V lost 11 bases, J lost 8 bases, and 3 bases stayed unmatched. Germline lookup yields CDR1 SNHLY and CDR2 FYNNEI. The CDR3 is 12 residues long. Source: peripheral blood, taken 28 days after the second dose of the MenACWY control vaccine. The clonotype was recovered from an adult who received the MenACWY meningococcal vaccine as a control. The J gene is TRBJ1-6, the V gene TRBV2, with TRBD1 identical over 10 bases. The CDR3 region has the DNA TGTGCCGGGGGGACAGGGGATTCACCCCTCCACTTT. Protein: CAGGTGDSPLHF.